These T cell receptor beta chains were read from a single sample in a study of T cell responses to AZD1222 COVID-19 vaccine. Profiling relied on immunoSEQ multiplex PCR, and the TCRdb table lists in-frame clones only, not all of them. The sample holds 150,000 to 200,000 clones, about 90% seen once. Sequencing was performed on peripheral blood, taken on day 0 of AZD1222 vaccination. The receptors stem from an adult in good health. Both conserved end residues are part of each CDR3. The D gene is left open where the match is weak. Expanded clones are given a class, and other clones once, few, many or no size at all.

V	D	size	J	length	CDR3	DNA
TRBV28	TRBD1	.	TRBJ1-5	15	CASRGTGTSNQPQHF	TGTGCCAGCAGGGGGACAGGGACTAGCAATCAGCCCCAGCATTTT
TRBV12-5	TRBD2	.	TRBJ2-5	16	CASGPGLAGRGETQYF	TGTGCTAGTGGTCCGGGACTAGCGGGGAGGGGAGAGACCCAGTACTTC
TRBV6-5	.	.	TRBJ2-7	16	CASSLGIGTHSYEQYF	TGTGCCAGCAGTTTGGGCATCGGGACACACTCCTACGAGCAGTACTTC
TRBV28	.	few	TRBJ1-2	12	CASSPDRTGYTF	TGTGCCAGCAGTCCAGACAGAACTGGCTACACCTTC
TRBV2	.	.	TRBJ1-5	12	CASSDEGSTQHF	TGTGCCAGCAGTGACGAGGGGTCAACTCAGCATTTT
TRBV6-5	.	once	TRBJ1-1	12	CASRLGGTEAFF	TGTGCCAGCAGATTGGGAGGGACTGAAGCTTTCTTT
TRBV29-1	TRBD1	.	TRBJ2-7	13	CSVDRQGANEQYF	TGCAGCGTTGATCGGCAGGGGGCGAACGAGCAGTACTTC
TRBV4-1	TRBD1	.	TRBJ1-5	16	CASSHFPGQSNQPQHF	TGCGCCAGCAGCCACTTCCCGGGACAGAGCAATCAGCCCCAGCATTTT
TRBV4-1	.	.	TRBJ1-2	15	CASSQEAVRGGGYTF	TGCGCCAGCAGCCAAGAGGCGGTGCGGGGAGGCGGCTACACCTTC
TRBV27	.	.	TRBJ1-5	16	CASSFLGPPSNQPQHF	TGTGCCAGCAGTTTCCTGGGACCGCCCAGCAATCAGCCCCAGCATTTT
TRBV6-5	.	.	TRBJ1-6	16	CASSYSDPSRGSPLHF	TGTGCCAGCAGTTACTCGGACCCCTCAAGGGGTTCACCCCTCCACTTT
TRBV30	TRBD1	.	TRBJ1-1	14	CAWSTGTGSTEAFF	TGTGCCTGGAGTACCGGGACAGGGAGCACTGAAGCTTTCTTT
TRBV28	.	.	TRBJ1-2	15	CASSSGTAFYYGYTF	TGTGCCAGCAGTTCCGGGACGGCATTTTACTATGGCTACACCTTC
TRBV29-1	.	.	TRBJ2-4	12	CSGRDPKNIQYF	TGCAGCGGACGGGACCCCAAAAACATTCAGTACTTC
TRBV19	.	.	TRBJ1-2	13	CASFDTVSYGYTF	TGTGCCAGTTTCGACACCGTTTCCTATGGCTACACCTTC
TRBV7-9	TRBD1	.	TRBJ1-1	17	CASSLAGTGRRLREAFF	TGTGCCAGCAGCTTAGCCGGGACAGGGAGAAGGCTCCGTGAAGCTTTCTTT
TRBV30	.	.	TRBJ1-2	12	CAWSLSIGGYTF	TGTGCCTGGAGCCTTTCTATTGGGGGCTACACCTTC
TRBV7-2	.	.	TRBJ1-2	16	CASSSVASLIVYGYTF	TGTGCCAGCAGCTCAGTTGCCAGTCTCATTGTCTATGGCTACACCTTC
TRBV10-3	.	few	TRBJ2-3	12	CAISDSTDTQYF	TGTGCCATCAGCGATAGCACAGATACGCAGTATTTT
TRBV7-2	.	.	TRBJ2-5	15	CASTSAGAAGETQYF	TGTGCCAGCACCTCTGCAGGGGCCGCGGGGGAGACCCAGTACTTC
TRBV5-4	.	.	TRBJ2-3	13	CASSLLATDTQYF	TGTGCCAGCAGCTTGCTAGCCACAGATACGCAGTATTTT
TRBV6-5	.	.	TRBJ1-1	13	CASRVRLNTEAFF	TGTGCCAGCAGGGTCCGGTTGAACACTGAAGCTTTCTTT
TRBV6-1	TRBD1	.	TRBJ1-2	15	CASSEYPQGTYGYTF	TGTGCCAGCAGTGAATATCCACAGGGGACCTATGGCTACACCTTC
TRBV6-1	.	.	TRBJ1-5	14	CASSEAGTPSTQHF	TGTGCCAGCAGTGAAGCAGGGACACCCTCGACCCAGCATTTT
TRBV19	.	.	TRBJ1-6	15	CASSGRSSYNSPLHF	TGTGCCAGTAGCGGCCGGTCCTCCTATAATTCACCCCTCCACTTT
TRBV10-2	TRBD2	.	TRBJ2-7	14	CASSVSGGPYEQYF	TGCGCCAGCAGTGTTAGCGGGGGGCCCTACGAGCAGTACTTC
TRBV6-5	.	.	TRBJ2-3	15	CASSYLAGSTDTQYF	TGTGCCAGCAGTTACCTGGCGGGTAGCACAGATACGCAGTATTTT
TRBV5-1	.	.	TRBJ1-1	13	CASAVQGNTEAFF	TGCGCCAGTGCCGTACAGGGGAACACTGAAGCTTTCTTT
TRBV27	.	once	TRBJ1-1	14	CASSLTIMNTEAFF	TGTGCCAGCAGTTTAACGATCATGAACACTGAAGCTTTCTTT
TRBV19	TRBD1	.	TRBJ1-3	17	CASRTFQGGRTTATIYF	TGTGCCAGTAGGACCTTCCAGGGGGGGCGGACGACGGCCACCATATATTTT
TRBV4-2	TRBD2	.	TRBJ2-3	18	CASSQEGLLAGNTDTQYF	TGTGCCAGCAGCCAAGAGGGCCTACTAGCGGGTAACACAGATACGCAGTATTTT
TRBV29-1	.	once	TRBJ2-5	12	CSVEQQQETQYF	TGCAGCGTTGAACAGCAGCAAGAGACCCAGTACTTC
TRBV9	TRBD1	.	TRBJ2-7	14	CASSPWTGGYEQYF	TGTGCCAGCAGCCCCTGGACAGGGGGCTACGAGCAGTACTTC
TRBV4-1	.	many	TRBJ1-2	15	CASSQTLPLNYGYTF	TGCGCCAGCAGCCAGACTCTGCCCCTTAACTATGGCTACACCTTC
TRBV11-2	.	.	TRBJ1-1	12	CASGGFAYEAFF	TGTGCCAGCGGGGGGTTCGCGTATGAAGCTTTCTTT
TRBV2	TRBD2	.	TRBJ2-1	14	CASSARLAAVEQFF	TGTGCCAGCAGTGCCCGACTAGCGGCGGTTGAGCAGTTCTTC
TRBV7-8	.	.	TRBJ1-2	13	CASSSAKGCGYTF	TGTGCCAGCAGCTCGGCAAAGGGCTGTGGCTACACCTTC
TRBV15	TRBD1	.	TRBJ1-2	17	CATSRDGTGTSNYGYTF	TGTGCCACCAGCAGAGATGGGACAGGGACCTCTAACTATGGCTACACCTTC
TRBV28	TRBD1	.	TRBJ2-7	14	CASRGQSRSYEQYF	TGTGCCAGCAGGGGACAGTCGAGATCCTACGAGCAGTACTTC